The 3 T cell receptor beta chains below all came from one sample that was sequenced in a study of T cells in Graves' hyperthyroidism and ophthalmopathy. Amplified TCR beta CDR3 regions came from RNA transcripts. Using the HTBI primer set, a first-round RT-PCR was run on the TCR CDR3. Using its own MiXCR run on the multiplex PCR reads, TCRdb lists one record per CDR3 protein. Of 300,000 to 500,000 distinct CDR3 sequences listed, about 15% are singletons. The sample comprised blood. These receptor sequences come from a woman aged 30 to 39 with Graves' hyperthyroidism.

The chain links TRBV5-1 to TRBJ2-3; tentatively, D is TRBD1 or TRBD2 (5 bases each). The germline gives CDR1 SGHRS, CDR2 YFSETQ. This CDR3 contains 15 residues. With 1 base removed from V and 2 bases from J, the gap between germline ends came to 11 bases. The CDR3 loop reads CASSLRGVDTDTQYF. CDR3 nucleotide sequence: TGCGCCAGCAGCTTGAGAGGGGTCGACACAGATACGCAGTATTTT.

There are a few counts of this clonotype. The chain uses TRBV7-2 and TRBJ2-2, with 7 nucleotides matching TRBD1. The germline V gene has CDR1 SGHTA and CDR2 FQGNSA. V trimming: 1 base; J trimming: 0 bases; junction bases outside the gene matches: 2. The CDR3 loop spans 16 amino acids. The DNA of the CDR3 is TGTGCCAGCAGCTTAGATGGACAGGCGAACACCGGGGAGCTGTTTTTT. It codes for CASSLDGQANTGELFF.

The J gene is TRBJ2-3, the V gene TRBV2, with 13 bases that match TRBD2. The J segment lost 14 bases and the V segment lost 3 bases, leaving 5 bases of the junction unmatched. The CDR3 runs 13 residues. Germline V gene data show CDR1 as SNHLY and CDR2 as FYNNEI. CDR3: CASSDGTSGIGYF. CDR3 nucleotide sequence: TGTGCCAGCAGTGACGGGACTAGCGGGATCGGGTATTTT.